This TCR beta chain was recovered during a study of T cells in Graves' hyperthyroidism and ophthalmopathy. Study outcomes and limitations: Peripheral blood also featured most of the thyroid clonotypes expanded above 0.001.

Amplification of TCR beta CDR3 regions used RNA as the template. The HTBI primer set was used in a first-round RT-PCR of the TCR CDR3. In TCRdb, the multiplex PCR reads were re-called with MiXCR into one record per CDR3 protein. The sample carries about 25,000 distinct CDR3 sequences, approximately 54% recorded once. Recently diagnosed hyperthyroidism of less than 2 months' duration affected patients aged 18 to 65. Not enrolled were patients with uncontrolled infection, other autoimmune disease, pregnancy or lactation. This clonotype was counted ten times or more. Its antigen is not identified. Germline CDR1 and CDR2: SGHRS and YFSETQ. CDR3 length: 17 residues. After removal of 2 bases from V and 2 bases from J, the junction contained 11 bases not matched to a gene.

The TCR originated in a woman aged 40-49 years with Graves' hyperthyroidism that later progressed to Graves' ophthalmopathy. Sequencing was performed on blood. This chain connects TRBV5-1 to TRBJ2-3; TRBD2 matches 7 bases. The CDR3 sequence: CASSFFVRGTNTDTQYF. DNA of the CDR3: TGCGCCAGCAGCTTCTTCGTGAGAGGGACTAACACAGATACGCAGTATTTT.